Below are 32 T cell receptor beta chains sequenced from a single sample in a study of T cells in Graves' hyperthyroidism and ophthalmopathy. RNA transcripts served as the template for amplifying TCR beta CDR3 regions. A first-round RT-PCR of the TCR CDR3 used the HTBI primer set. MiXCR was run by TCRdb on the multiplex PCR reads, yielding one entry per CDR3 protein. The table has around 620,000 distinct CDR3 sequences, around 46% seen once; the top ten hold under 20%. Sequenced sample: peripheral blood or thyroid tissue (not recorded which). These receptors were taken from an adult woman with Graves' disease, either hyperthyroidism or ophthalmopathy (not recorded which).

This clonotype was recorded many times. The CDR3 spells CATSRVPTEAFF. In nucleotides, the CDR3 is TGTGCCACCAGCAGAGTCCCCACTGAAGCTTTCTTT. The gene calls are TRBV15 and TRBJ1-1; no definite D call. The germline V and J ends were trimmed by 1 base and 4 bases, with 4 bases remaining between them. The CDR3 is 12 residues long. Per germline, CDR1 LNHNV and CDR2 YYDKDF (reference sequence). Filled out from reference TRBV15 and TRBJ1-1, the complete variable domain reads DAMVIQNPRYQVTQFGKPVTLSCSQTLNHNVMYWYQQKSSQAPKLLFHYYDKDFNNEADTPDNFQSRRPNTSFCFLDIRSPGLGDTAMYLCATSRVPTEAFFGQGTRLTVV.

This clonotype was seen only a few times. This CDR3 is CSAPPGRYSPLHF. CDR3 in DNA: TGCAGTGCTCCCCCGGGGCGATATTCACCCCTCCACTTT. The chain uses TRBV20-1 and TRBJ1-6; D may be TRBD1 (5 bases). The CDR3 has 13 residues. Trimming cost V 5 bases and J 8 bases, with 13 bases left between them. Germline loops: CDR1 DFQATT, CDR2 SNEGSKA (reference sequence).

This clonotype was detected ten times or more. V gene TRBV7-6 combines with J gene TRBJ1-5; the D gene is possibly TRBD1 (5 bases). Trimming removed 0 bases at V and 0 bases at J, with 9 bases between. The CDR3 covers 16 residues. Germline V gene lookup returns CDR1 SGHVS and CDR2 FNYEAQ. The CDR3 DNA reads TGTGCCAGCAGCTTAGCGGCGGGGGGTAGCAATCAGCCCCAGCATTTT. Its protein product is CASSLAAGGSNQPQHF.

This sequence joins TRBV20-1 and TRBJ1-2; D may be TRBD1 (6 bases). Germline lookup yields CDR1 DFQATT and CDR2 SNEGSKA (reference sequence). V was shortened by 2 bases and J by 7 bases, with 14 bases between the two germline ends. The CDR3 has 13 residues. The DNA of the CDR3 is TGCAGTGCTAGACTAGACAGGCGCCTTGGCTACACCTTC. This sequence encodes CSARLDRRLGYTF.

In DNA form, the CDR3 reads TGTGCCAGCAGGACCCAGGGACAGGGGGCCCCTCCCTATGGCTACACCTTC. Its protein product is CASRTQGQGAPPYGYTF. The chain uses TRBV28 and TRBJ1-2, with TRBD1 matching 12 bases. V trimming: 6 bases; J trimming: 4 bases; junction bases outside the gene matches: 12. Germline assignment: CDR1 MDHEN and CDR2 SYDVKM. This CDR3 comprises 17 residues.

This clonotype has ten or more counts. CDR3 amino acids: CASSLGHLGETQYF. The CDR3 bases are TGCGCCAGCAGCCTCGGGCATCTAGGAGAGACCCAGTACTTC. The chain employs TRBV4-1 and TRBJ2-5; no firm D call. Between the trimmed V and J ends, which lost 4 bases and 4 bases, there was a span of 13 bases. This CDR3 comprises 14 residues. CDR1 MGHRA and CDR2 YSYEKL come from the germline V gene.

As regards this clonotype: The DNA is left out, because the CDR3 cannot be placed on it with certainty; the CDR3 is given as TCRdb lists it. The rearrangement joins TRBV11-2 to TRBJ2-5; TRBD2 is taken as the D call from the table, unchecked against the DNA. Per the germline V gene, CDR1 is SGHAT and CDR2 is FQNNGV. With termini counted, the CDR3 has 13 amino acids. This chain's CDR3 is CASSFGPGGEQFF.

This clonotype was seen only once. Just one base apart from a much larger clone, this may be a read error. Lacking the conserved final phenylalanine or tryptophan, this CDR3 likely reflects a read error. The rearrangement links TRBV29-1 to TRBJ2-2; D might be TRBD2 (6 bases). Germline V gene lookup returns CDR1 SQVTM and CDR2 ANQGSEA. CDR3 length: 15 residues. The CDR3: CSAGRDSSNTGELFL. The CDR3 DNA follows: TGCAGTGCTGGACGGGACTCTTCTAACACCGGGGAGCTGTTTCTT.

The chain's CDR3 is CASSRAGQGFLRNQPQHF. The CDR3 coding sequence is TGTGCCAGCAGCCGCGCCGGACAGGGTTTTTTAAGGAATCAGCCCCAGCATTTT. The chain links TRBV11-3 to TRBJ1-5, with 8 bases lining up with TRBD1. The CDR3 length is 18 residues. V lost 5 bases to trimming and J lost 4 bases; unmatched junction nucleotides: 16. Per the germline V gene, CDR1 is SGHNT and CDR2 is YENEEA.

This clonotype occurred many times. The rearrangement uses TRBV4-1 and TRBJ1-1; D might be TRBD1 (6 bases). Germline V gene lookup returns CDR1 MGHRA and CDR2 YSYEKL. The CDR3 runs to 13 residues. Trimming cost V 1 base and J 3 bases, with 6 bases left between them. As DNA, the CDR3 is TGCGCCAGCAGCCAAGCAGGGGACACTGAAGCTTTCTTT. This gives the protein CASSQAGDTEAFF.

A note on this clonotype: One junction end disagrees with the germline gene, perhaps due to a read error. The chain uses TRBV20-1 and TRBJ2-7; D may correspond to TRBD1 or TRBD2 (5 bases each). CDR3 size: 13 residues. The germline V gene encodes CDR1 DFQATT and CDR2 SNEGSKA (reference sequence). The DNA of the CDR3 is TGCAGTGCTTACGGGGCTCAGTTCGGGGAGCTGTACTTC. This translates into CSAYGAQFGELYF.

V is TRBV18 and J is TRBJ1-2; maybe TRBD1 (6 bases). Germline CDR1 reads KGHSH; CDR2 reads LQKENI. This CDR3 contains 13 residues. The V end was cut by 5 bases, the J end by 2 bases, with 9 bases between. CDR3 in amino acids: CASSGQKNYGYTF. Written as DNA, the CDR3 is TGTGCCAGCTCAGGACAGAAAAACTATGGCTACACCTTC.

The chain recombines TRBV5-4 with TRBJ1-2; the match to TRBD1 covers 7 bases. The CDR3 loop spans 17 amino acids. Germline lookup yields CDR1 SGHNT and CDR2 YYREEE (reference sequence). Trimming at V came to 1 base and at J to 5 bases, leaving 14 bases not matched to a gene. The CDR3 coding sequence is TGTGCCAGCAGCTTGTCGGTCCCGACAGGGAGAATATATGGCTACACCTTC. Its translation: CASSLSVPTGRIYGYTF.

The chain joins TRBV9 to TRBJ1-3, with TRBD1 as a possible D gene (5 bases). Germline V CDR1 and CDR2: SGDLS, YYNGEE. V was pared by 0 bases and J by 1 base, with 8 bases between. The CDR3 runs 15 residues. This CDR3 is CASSVDGGSGNTIYF. CDR3 nucleotide sequence: TGTGCCAGCAGCGTAGATGGGGGATCTGGAAACACCATATATTTT.

The genes are TRBV10-3 and TRBJ1-6; 12 bases line up with TRBD1. This CDR3 has 14 amino acids. Germline-derived CDR1 and CDR2 are ENHRY and SYGVKD. The V gene end was trimmed by 7 bases and the J gene end by 8 bases; junction bases not matched to a gene: 3. The CDR3 protein is CAINRDRGHSPLHF. CDR3 sequence (DNA): TGTGCCATCAACCGGGACAGGGGGCATTCACCCCTCCACTTT.

This chain links TRBV7-3 with TRBJ2-5, with D perhaps assigned TRBD1 or TRBD2 (5 bases each). This CDR3 has 13 amino acids. Germline V gene data show CDR1 as SGHTA and CDR2 as FQGTGA. V was shortened by 5 bases and J by 9 bases, with 16 bases between the two germline ends. The DNA of the CDR3 is TGTGCCAGCAGCCCACTCTGGCAGGGACCCCAGTACTTC. This gives the protein CASSPLWQGPQYF.

This chain connects TRBV2 to TRBJ1-1; possible D gene TRBD1, 6 bases. Germline CDR1 reads SNHLY; CDR2 reads FYNNEI. The germline V and J ends were trimmed by 3 bases and 1 base, with 15 bases remaining between them. The CDR3 is 16 residues long. The CDR3 sequence: CASSDSGGEPNTEAFF. The DNA of the CDR3 is TGTGCCAGCAGTGATTCGGGGGGCGAGCCGAACACTGAAGCTTTCTTT.

This clonotype showed up just a few times. J is TRBJ1-3 and V is TRBV2; 9 positions agree with TRBD1. Trimming at V came to 4 bases and at J to 2 bases, leaving 3 bases not matched to a gene. Germline CDR1 is SNHLY and CDR2 is FYNNEI. The CDR3 length is 15 residues. The CDR3 sequence: CASSVGTGTGNTIYF. The DNA of the CDR3 is TGTGCCAGCAGTGTAGGGACAGGGACTGGAAACACCATATATTTT. Full variable domain (rest looked up from reference TRBV2 and TRBJ1-3): EPEVTQTPSHQVTQMGQEVILRCVPISNHLYFYWYRQILGQKVEFLVSFYNNEISEKSEIFDDQFSVERPDGSNFTLKIRSTKLEDSAMYFCASSVGTGTGNTIYFGEGSWLTVV.

There are many counts of this clonotype. V gene TRBV29-1 combines with J gene TRBJ2-7, with 7 positions matching TRBD1. The V gene end was trimmed by 7 bases and the J gene end by 3 bases; junction bases not matched to a gene: 6. The V gene's germline CDR1 is SQVTM and CDR2 ANQGSEA. This CDR3 is 12 amino acids long. The chain's CDR3 is CSGGTANYEQYF. The CDR3 nucleotides read TGCAGCGGAGGGACAGCGAACTACGAGCAGTACTTC.

Many counts were recorded for this clonotype. This chain connects TRBV30 to TRBJ1-1; the D gene is possibly TRBD1 (5 bases). The V gene lost 3 bases and the J gene lost 3 bases, with 11 bases spanning the gap. The V gene's germline CDR1 is GTSNPN and CDR2 SVGIG (reference sequence). This CDR3 is built from 13 residues. The CDR3 loop reads CAWSIRGDTEAFF. As DNA, the CDR3 is TGTGCCTGGAGCATTAGGGGCGACACTGAAGCTTTCTTT.

The chain employs TRBV7-8 and TRBJ2-7; D is unresolved. In germline, CDR1 is SGHVS, CDR2 FQNEAQ. CDR3 size: 16 residues. Deletions cut 4 bases from V and 3 bases from J, with 19 bases between. This chain's CDR3 is CASSSTPGHSFYEQYF. CDR3 nucleotide sequence: TGTGCCAGCAGCTCAACTCCGGGCCACAGCTTCTACGAGCAGTACTTC.

This clonotype occurred many times. The chain is built from TRBV6-7 and TRBJ2-7; D is uncertain. TRBV6-7 belongs to the ORF category, with a function that is uncertain. V lost 4 bases to trimming and J lost 3 bases, with 7 bases between them. The CDR3 sequence is 12 residues long. CDR3: CASSSRVYEQYF. CDR3 in DNA: TGTGCCAGCAGTTCTCGGGTCTACGAGCAGTACTTC.

There are many counts of this clonotype. The gene calls are TRBV28 and TRBJ1-2; D not certain. Germline CDR1 and CDR2: MDHEN and SYDVKM. This CDR3 contains 16 residues. Trimming pared 6 bases from V and 6 bases from J, leaving 23 bases between. The CDR3 loop reads CASRHPGDTQANGYTF. The CDR3 nucleotides read TGTGCCAGCAGACACCCGGGTGACACCCAGGCCAATGGCTACACCTTC.

At least ten counts were recorded for this clonotype. The rearrangement uses TRBV9 and TRBJ1-4; no firm D call. The CDR3 extends over 14 amino acids. V gave up 4 bases and J gave up 7 bases, with 14 bases separating them. From germline, CDR1 is SGDLS and CDR2 YYNGEE. The CDR3: CASSRRREGEKLFF. CDR3 nucleotides: TGTGCCAGCAGCCGTCGTCGGGAGGGTGAAAAACTGTTTTTT.

The CDR3 DNA follows: TGCAGCGTTGGCGTACTAGCGTTAAACGAGCAGTACTTC. Its protein is CSVGVLALNEQYF. The chain combines TRBV29-1 with TRBJ2-7; TRBD2 matches 7 bases. Germline loops: CDR1 SQVTM, CDR2 ANQGSEA. This CDR3 region has 13 residues. V lost 4 bases to trimming and J lost 5 bases; unmatched junction nucleotides: 8.

The gene calls are TRBV9 and TRBJ2-1; 8 bases are a match to TRBD1. Trimming at V came to 4 bases and at J to 11 bases, leaving 5 bases not matched to a gene. Germline V CDR1 and CDR2: SGDLS, YYNGEE. This CDR3 spans 12 amino acids. The CDR3 DNA reads as TGTGCCAGCAGCACCGACAGGGGAAAGCAGTTCTTC. It encodes CASSTDRGKQFF.

The chain uses TRBV9 and TRBJ2-7; 13 bases match TRBD2. The J segment lost 5 bases and the V segment lost 5 bases, leaving 7 bases of the junction unmatched. CDR3 length: 15 residues. From germline, CDR1 is SGDLS and CDR2 YYNGEE. CDR3 amino acids: CASSIGLAGVHEQYF. The DNA of the CDR3 is TGTGCCAGCAGTATCGGACTAGCGGGAGTACACGAGCAGTACTTC.

This clonotype has a handful of counts. The chain links TRBV11-3 to TRBJ2-2, with D unclear. The CDR3 loop spans 14 amino acids. CDR1 and CDR2 from the germline V gene are SGHNT and YENEEA. V was trimmed by 3 bases and J by 5 bases, leaving 10 bases between them. The CDR3 nucleotides read TGTGCCAGCAGCTTTGGAGTGGGAACCGGGGAGCTGTTTTTT. Translating it yields CASSFGVGTGELFF.

This clonotype appeared a single time. CDR3 sequence: CASSEQQNTYEQYF. CDR3 in DNA: TGTGCCAGCAGTGAGCAGCAGAATACCTACGAGCAGTACTTC. The V gene is TRBV2, the J gene TRBJ2-7; no firm D call. The CDR3 runs 14 residues. V gave up 3 bases and J gave up 2 bases, with 11 bases separating them. CDR1 and CDR2 (germline): SNHLY, FYNNEI.

The chain couples TRBV5-1 to TRBJ1-6; TRBD1 aligns across 7 bases. The CDR3 consists of 14 residues. Looked up from germline, CDR1 is SGHRS and CDR2 is YFSETQ. The V segment lost 4 bases and the J segment 5 bases; nucleotides outside the gene matches: 3. In DNA form, the CDR3 reads TGCGCCAGCAGCAAGGGGGCGGATAATTCACCCCTCCACTTT. It encodes CASSKGADNSPLHF.

Ten or more counts support this clonotype. The chain carries TRBV5-1 and TRBJ2-7; TRBD2 agrees at 9 bases. The V and J ends lost 4 bases and 0 bases, in that order; junction bases with no gene match: 11. Per the germline V gene, CDR1 is SGHRS and CDR2 is YFSETQ. This CDR3 contains 17 residues. Here the CDR3 reads CASSRTASGASSYEQYF. The CDR3 DNA reads as TGCGCCAGCAGCCGGACCGCTAGCGGGGCCAGCTCCTACGAGCAGTACTTC. The entire variable domain, with the rest obtained from reference TRBV5-1 and TRBJ2-7, is as follows: KAGVTQTPRYLIKTRGQQVTLSCSPISGHRSVSWYQQTPGQGLQFLFEYFSETQRNKGNFPGRFSGRQFSNSRSEMNVSTLELGDSALYLCASSRTASGASSYEQYFGPGTRLTVT.

This clonotype occurred many times. This chain uses TRBV12-3 or TRBV12-4 with TRBJ1-2; D gene unclear. The V and J ends lost 3 bases and 5 bases respectively, with 10 bases between them. The length of the CDR3 is 13 residues. The CDR3 spells CASSFQGTYGYTF. The CDR3 DNA sequence: TGTGCCAGCAGTTTTCAAGGAACTTATGGCTACACCTTC.